This T cell receptor (beta chain) was recovered during a study of cytomegalovirus exposure and HLA in healthy donors. Study observations and caveats: Rarity held for most TCR sequences, but there were some public TCRs that occurred in many donors. According to a later analysis, most TCR beta chains associated with CMV appeared HLA-restricted. Segments of the TCR beta V type were, in most cases, productive about 87% or about 30% of the time in an earlier analysis.

PCR involved 60 Vbeta and 13 Jbeta primers. Only in-frame clones appear in the TCRdb table, and some are missing; sequencing was by immunoSEQ multiplex PCR. The data show over 150,000 clones, approximately 70% seen once. A note on this clone: Antigen specificity is unknown. The junction and the germline gene differ at one end; a read error may be behind it.

Sequenced: PBMCs. This receptor was identified in a woman in her forties in good health and CMV-seropositive.

The CDR3 loop reads CASSWTGGDTQYF. CDR3 nucleotide sequence: TGTGCTAGCAGTTGGACAGGGGGCGATACGCAGTATTTT. The V gene is TRBV7-7, the J gene TRBJ2-3; TRBD1 aligns across 11 bases. Germline loops: CDR1 SSHAT, CDR2 FNYEAQ (reference sequence). This CDR3 is built from 13 residues. The full variable domain, with the rest looked up from reference TRBV7-7 and TRBJ2-3, is GAGVSQSPRYKVTKRGQDVTLRCDPISSHATLYWYQQALGQGPEFLTYFNYEAQPDKSGLPSDRFSAERPEGSISTLTIQRTEQRDSAMYRCASSWTGGDTQYFGPGTRLTVL.